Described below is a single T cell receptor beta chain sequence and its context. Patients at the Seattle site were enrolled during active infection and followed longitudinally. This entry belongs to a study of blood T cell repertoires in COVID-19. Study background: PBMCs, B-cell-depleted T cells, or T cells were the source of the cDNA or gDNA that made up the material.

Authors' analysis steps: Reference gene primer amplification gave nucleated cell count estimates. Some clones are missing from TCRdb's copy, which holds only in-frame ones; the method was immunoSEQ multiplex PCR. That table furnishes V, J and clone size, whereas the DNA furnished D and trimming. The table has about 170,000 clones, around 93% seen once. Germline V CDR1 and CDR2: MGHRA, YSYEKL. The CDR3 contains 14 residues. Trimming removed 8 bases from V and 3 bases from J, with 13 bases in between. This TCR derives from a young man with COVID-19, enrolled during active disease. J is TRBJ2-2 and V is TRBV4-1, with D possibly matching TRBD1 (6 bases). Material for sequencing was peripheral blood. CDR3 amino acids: CASGDRSYTGELFF. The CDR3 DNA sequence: TGCGCCAGCGGAGACAGGTCCTACACCGGGGAGCTGTTTTTT.